Reported below is one T cell receptor beta chain. Its antigen is as yet unknown. The junction departs from germline at one end; a sequencing error may be responsible. These data originate in a study of tumor-infiltrating lymphocytes in primary liver carcinoma. Germline V lookup: CDR1 LGHNA, CDR2 YSLEER. The CDR3 has 16 amino acids. Study conclusions and caveats: The proportion of top clones found throughout all five tumor regions was only about 7-24%.

A constant-region primer primed TCR beta cDNA synthesis from 450 to 550 ng of total RNA. Generation of the TCR beta libraries relied on three nested multiplex PCR rounds using slightly modified ARM-PCR. TRBV1-TRBV30 forward primers and a C-beta reverse primer were used in the first two PCR rounds, which each ran for about 9 cycles. TCRdb recomputed calls from the multiplex PCR reads with MiXCR, one row per CDR3 protein. The data show about 32,000 distinct CDR3 sequences, with under 75% seen just once and 16% held by the top ten. Co-extraction of both nucleic acids (RNA and DNA) used roughly 18-32 mg of unsorted bulk tissue. All patients had surgically resected primary liver carcinoma. Chronic HBV infection, which was untreated, was present in the patients.

This chain links TRBV4-3 with TRBJ1-6; 10 nucleotides line up with TRBD1. Sequencing input: liver tumor tissue from sampling region 4. The subset: tumor region T4, right-lateral pole. The clonotype comes from a man aged 40-49 years with primary liver carcinoma and hepatitis B virus infection. CDR3 bases: TGCGCCAACAGCTCCTGGGACAGGGGAAGTAATTCACCCCCCCACTTT. Encoded protein: CANSSWDRGSNSPPHF.